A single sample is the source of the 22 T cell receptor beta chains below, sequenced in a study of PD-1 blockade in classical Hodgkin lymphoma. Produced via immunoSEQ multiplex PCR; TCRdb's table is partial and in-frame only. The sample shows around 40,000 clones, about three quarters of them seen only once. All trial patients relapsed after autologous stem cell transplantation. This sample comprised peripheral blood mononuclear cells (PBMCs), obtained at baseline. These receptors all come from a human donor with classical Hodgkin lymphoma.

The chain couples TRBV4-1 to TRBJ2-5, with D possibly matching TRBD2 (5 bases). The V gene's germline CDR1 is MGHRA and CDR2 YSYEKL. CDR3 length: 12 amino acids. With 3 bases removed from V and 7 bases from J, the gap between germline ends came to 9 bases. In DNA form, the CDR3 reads TGCGCCAGCAGCCACTTCGGAGGGACCCAGTACTTC. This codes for CASSHFGGTQYF.

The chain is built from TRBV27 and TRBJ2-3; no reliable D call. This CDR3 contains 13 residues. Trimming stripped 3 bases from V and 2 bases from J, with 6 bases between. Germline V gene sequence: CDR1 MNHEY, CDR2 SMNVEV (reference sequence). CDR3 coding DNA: TGTGCCAGCAGTTTTAGTCCCACAGATACGCAGTATTTT. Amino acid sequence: CASSFSPTDTQYF.

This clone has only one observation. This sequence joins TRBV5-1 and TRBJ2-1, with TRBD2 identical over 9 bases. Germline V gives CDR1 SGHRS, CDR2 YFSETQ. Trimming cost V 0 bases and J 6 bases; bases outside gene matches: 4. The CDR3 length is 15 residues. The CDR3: CASSLGGLAFNEQFF. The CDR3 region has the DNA TGCGCCAGCAGCTTGGGGGGACTAGCTTTCAATGAGCAGTTCTTC.

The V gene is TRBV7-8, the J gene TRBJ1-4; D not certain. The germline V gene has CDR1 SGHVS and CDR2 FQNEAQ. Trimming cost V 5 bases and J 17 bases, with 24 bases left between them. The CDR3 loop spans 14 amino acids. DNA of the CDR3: TGTGCCAGCAGCCGATCTGAGGGATACCAAAATCCTTTTTTT. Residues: CASSRSEGYQNPFF.

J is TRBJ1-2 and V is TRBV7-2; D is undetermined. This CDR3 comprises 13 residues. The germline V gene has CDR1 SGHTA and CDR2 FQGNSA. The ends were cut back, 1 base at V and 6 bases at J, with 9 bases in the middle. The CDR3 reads CASSLGGGNGYTF. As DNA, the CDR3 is TGTGCCAGCAGCTTAGGTGGAGGGAATGGCTACACCTTC. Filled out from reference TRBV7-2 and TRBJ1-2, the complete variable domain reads GAGVSQSPSNKVTEKGKDVELRCDPISGHTALYWYRQSLGQGLEFLIYFQGNSAPDKSGLPSDRFSAERTGGSVSTLTIQRTQQEDSAVYLCASSLGGGNGYTFGSGTRLTVV.

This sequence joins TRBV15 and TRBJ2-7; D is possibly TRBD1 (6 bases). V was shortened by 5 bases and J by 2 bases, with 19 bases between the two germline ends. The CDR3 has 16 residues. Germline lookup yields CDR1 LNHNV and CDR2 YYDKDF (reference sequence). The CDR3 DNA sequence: TGTGCCACCAGCTTCCTAAAACGGGACAACACCTACGAGCAGTACTTC. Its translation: CATSFLKRDNTYEQYF. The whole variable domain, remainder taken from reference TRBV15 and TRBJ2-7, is DAMVIQNPRYQVTQFGKPVTLSCSQTLNHNVMYWYQQKSSQAPKLLFHYYDKDFNNEADTPDNFQSRRPNTSFCFLDIRSPGLGDTAMYLCATSFLKRDNTYEQYFGPGTRLTVT.

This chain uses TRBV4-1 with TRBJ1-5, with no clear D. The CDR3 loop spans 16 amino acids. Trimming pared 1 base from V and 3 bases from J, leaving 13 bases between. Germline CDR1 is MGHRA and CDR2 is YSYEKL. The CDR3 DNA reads TGCGCCAGCAGCCAAGGGACCTCCTTATTCAATCAGCCCCAGCATTTT. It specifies CASSQGTSLFNQPQHF.

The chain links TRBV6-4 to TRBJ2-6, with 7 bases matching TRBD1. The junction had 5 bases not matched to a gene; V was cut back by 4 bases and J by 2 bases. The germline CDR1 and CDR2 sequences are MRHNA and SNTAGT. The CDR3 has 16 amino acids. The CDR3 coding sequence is TGTGCCAGCAGTGGAGACAGGGCTACTGGGGCCAACGTCCTGACTTTC. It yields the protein CASSGDRATGANVLTF.

CDR3 DNA: TGTGCCAGCAGCTCCGGGACTAGCGGAAACCAAGAGACCCAGTACTTC. Translated: CASSSGTSGNQETQYF. The chain carries TRBV11-2 and TRBJ2-5; 11 bases fit TRBD2. From germline, CDR1 is SGHAT and CDR2 FQNNGV. Trimming at V came to 4 bases and at J to 0 bases, leaving 4 bases not matched to a gene. CDR3 size: 16 residues.

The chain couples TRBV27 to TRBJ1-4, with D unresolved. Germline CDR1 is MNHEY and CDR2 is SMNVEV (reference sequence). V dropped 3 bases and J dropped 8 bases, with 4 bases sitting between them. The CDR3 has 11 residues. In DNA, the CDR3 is TGTGCCAGCAGTTTTTTAGAAAAACTGTTTTTT. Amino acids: CASSFLEKLFF.

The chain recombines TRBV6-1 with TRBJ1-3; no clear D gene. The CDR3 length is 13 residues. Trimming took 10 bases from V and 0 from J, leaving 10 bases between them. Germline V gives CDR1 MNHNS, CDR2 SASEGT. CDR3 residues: CATFTPSGNTIYF. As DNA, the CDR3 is TGTGCCACTTTTACTCCCTCTGGAAACACCATATATTTT.

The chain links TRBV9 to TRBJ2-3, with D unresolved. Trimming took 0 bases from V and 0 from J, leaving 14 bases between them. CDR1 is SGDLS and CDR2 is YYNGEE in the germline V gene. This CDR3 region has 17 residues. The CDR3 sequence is CASSVGVGTQSTDTQYF. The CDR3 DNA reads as TGTGCCAGCAGCGTAGGGGTTGGTACTCAAAGCACAGATACGCAGTATTTT.

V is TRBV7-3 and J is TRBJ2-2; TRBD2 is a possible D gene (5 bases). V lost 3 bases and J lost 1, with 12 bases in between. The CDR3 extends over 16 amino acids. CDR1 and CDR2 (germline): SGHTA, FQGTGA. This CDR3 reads CASSLYGGRNTGELFF. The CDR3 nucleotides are TGTGCCAGCAGCTTGTACGGCGGGCGGAACACCGGGGAGCTGTTTTTT. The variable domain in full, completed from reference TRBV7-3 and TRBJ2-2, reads GAGVSQTPSNKVTEKGKYVELRCDPISGHTALYWYRQSLGQGPEFLIYFQGTGAADDSGLPNDRFFAVRPEGSVSTLKIQRTERGDSAVYLCASSLYGGRNTGELFFGEGSRLTVL.

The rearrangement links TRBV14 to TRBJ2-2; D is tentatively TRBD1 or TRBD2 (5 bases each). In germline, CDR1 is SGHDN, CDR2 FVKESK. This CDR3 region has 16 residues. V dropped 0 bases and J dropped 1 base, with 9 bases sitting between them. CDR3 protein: CASSQEGRLNTGELFF. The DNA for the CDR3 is TGTGCCAGCAGCCAAGAGGGACGGCTGAACACCGGGGAGCTGTTTTTT. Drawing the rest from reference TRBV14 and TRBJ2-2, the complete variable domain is EAGVTQFPSHSVIEKGQTVTLRCDPISGHDNLYWYRRVMGKEIKFLLHFVKESKQDESGMPNNRFLAERTGGTYSTLKVQPAELEDSGVYFCASSQEGRLNTGELFFGEGSRLTVL.

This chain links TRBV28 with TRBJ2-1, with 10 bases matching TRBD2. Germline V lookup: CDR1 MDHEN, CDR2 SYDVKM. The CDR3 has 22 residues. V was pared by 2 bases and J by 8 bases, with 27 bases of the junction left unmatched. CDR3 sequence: CASSLGTGFISTMLAGEDEQFF. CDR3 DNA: TGTGCCAGCAGTTTAGGGACAGGATTTATATCGACTATGCTAGCGGGAGAGGATGAGCAGTTCTTC.

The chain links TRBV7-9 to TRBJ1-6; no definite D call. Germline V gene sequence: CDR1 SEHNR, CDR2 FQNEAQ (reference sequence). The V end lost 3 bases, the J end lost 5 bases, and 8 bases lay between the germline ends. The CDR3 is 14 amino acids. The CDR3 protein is CASSLEWDNSPLHF. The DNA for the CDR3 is TGTGCCAGCAGCTTGGAGTGGGATAATTCACCCCTCCACTTT.

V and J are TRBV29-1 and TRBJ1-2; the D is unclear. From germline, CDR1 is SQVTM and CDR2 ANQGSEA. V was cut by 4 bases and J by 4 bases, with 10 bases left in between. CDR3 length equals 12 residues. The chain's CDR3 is CSVGLGSYGYTF. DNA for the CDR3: TGCAGCGTTGGGTTGGGGAGCTATGGCTACACCTTC.

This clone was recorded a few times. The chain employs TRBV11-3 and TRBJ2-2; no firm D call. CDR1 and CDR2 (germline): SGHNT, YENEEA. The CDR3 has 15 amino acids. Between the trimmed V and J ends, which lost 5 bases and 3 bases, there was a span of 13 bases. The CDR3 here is CASSESEYYTGELFF. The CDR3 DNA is TGTGCCAGCAGCGAATCAGAATATTACACCGGGGAGCTGTTTTTT. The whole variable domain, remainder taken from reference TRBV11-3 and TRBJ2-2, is EAGVVQSPRYKIIEKKQPVAFWCNPISGHNTLYWYLQNLGQGPELLIRYENEEAVDDSQLPKDRFSAERLKGVDSTLKIQPAELGDSAVYLCASSESEYYTGELFFGEGSRLTVL.

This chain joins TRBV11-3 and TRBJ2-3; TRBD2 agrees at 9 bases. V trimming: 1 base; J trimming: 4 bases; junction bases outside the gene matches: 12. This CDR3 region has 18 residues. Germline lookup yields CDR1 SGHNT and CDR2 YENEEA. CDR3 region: CASSLGSWWREGPDTQYF. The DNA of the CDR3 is TGTGCCAGCAGCTTAGGGAGCTGGTGGCGGGAGGGCCCAGATACGCAGTATTTT.

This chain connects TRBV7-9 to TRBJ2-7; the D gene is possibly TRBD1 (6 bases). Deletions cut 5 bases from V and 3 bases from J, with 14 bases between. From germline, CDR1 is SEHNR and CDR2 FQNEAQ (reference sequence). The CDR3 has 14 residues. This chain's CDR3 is CASSTFTGNYEQYF. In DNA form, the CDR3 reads TGTGCCAGCAGCACCTTCACAGGGAACTACGAGCAGTACTTC.

CDR3 sequence (DNA): TGTGCCAGCAGCGCAACAGGGGGGCGGGTTACGCAGTATTTT. Translating gives CASSATGGRVTQYF. This sequence joins TRBV7-8 and TRBJ2-3, with 8 bases identical to TRBD1. V shed 5 bases and J 8 bases; nucleotides not matched to a gene: 9. CDR1 and CDR2 from the germline V gene are SGHVS and FQNEAQ. The CDR3 contains 14 residues.

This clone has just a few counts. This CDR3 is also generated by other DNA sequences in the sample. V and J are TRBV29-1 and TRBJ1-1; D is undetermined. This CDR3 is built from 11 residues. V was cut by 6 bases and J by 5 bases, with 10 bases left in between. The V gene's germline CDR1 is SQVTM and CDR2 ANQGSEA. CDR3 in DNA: TGCAGCGTCAGAGGGTATACTGAAGCTTTCTTT. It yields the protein CSVRGYTEAFF.